The rows below give T cell receptor beta chains drawn from one sample of a study of T cell responses to AZD1222 COVID-19 vaccine. Assay: immunoSEQ multiplex PCR; the TCRdb copy retains only in-frame clones and omits some. The sample consists of some 100,000 clones, about 88% of them appearing once. The material was peripheral blood, obtained on day 0 of AZD1222 vaccination. The receptors here all came from an adult in good health. Each CDR3 is given with its conserved first and last residue.

v_call: TRBV18; j_call: TRBJ1-5; cdr3_aa: CASSSVSGPQKLETQHF
v_call: TRBV2; j_call: TRBJ1-5; cdr3_aa: CASSGGHSRSNQPQHF
v_call: TRBV28; j_call: TRBJ2-7; cdr3_aa: CASSSGHPYEQYF
v_call: TRBV28; j_call: TRBJ1-6; cdr3_aa: CASSSGEPLHF
v_call: TRBV5-4; j_call: TRBJ2-3; cdr3_aa: CASSWWDSEGDTQYF
v_call: TRBV7-9; j_call: TRBJ2-2; cdr3_aa: CASSPKGTANTGELFF
v_call: TRBV30; j_call: TRBJ1-2; cdr3_aa: CAWSTSTGDYGYTF
v_call: TRBV19; j_call: TRBJ1-1; cdr3_aa: CASSFGGRGSTEAFF
v_call: TRBV11-1; j_call: TRBJ2-1; cdr3_aa: CASSSMTSGRINEQFF
v_call: TRBV3-1/TRBV3-2; j_call: TRBJ2-7; cdr3_aa: CASSQDPRASYEQYF
v_call: TRBV7-2; j_call: TRBJ2-1; cdr3_aa: CASSLVASGTQWHNEQFF
v_call: TRBV7-3; j_call: TRBJ1-1; cdr3_aa: CASSATVNTEAFF
v_call: TRBV4-2; j_call: TRBJ2-1; cdr3_aa: CASSQGLQRPSNEQFF
v_call: TRBV6-5; j_call: TRBJ1-1; cdr3_aa: CASTDNHGTEAFF
v_call: TRBV6-4; j_call: TRBJ2-3; cdr3_aa: CASSDSAGELDTQYF
v_call: TRBV29-1; j_call: TRBJ2-5; cdr3_aa: CSSGEGETQYF
v_call: TRBV10-3; j_call: TRBJ2-6; cdr3_aa: CAISEQGPYSGANVLTF
v_call: TRBV6-5; j_call: TRBJ1-4; cdr3_aa: CASSYAGTANEKLFF
v_call: TRBV9; j_call: TRBJ1-6; cdr3_aa: CASSIGGTSGSPLHF
v_call: TRBV28; j_call: TRBJ1-3; cdr3_aa: CASSPSGLGASGNTIYF
v_call: TRBV4-1; j_call: TRBJ1-2; cdr3_aa: CASSQAAGTGSLGYTF
v_call: TRBV7-8; j_call: TRBJ1-1; cdr3_aa: CASSLGLRGGGITEAFF
v_call: TRBV4-3; j_call: TRBJ2-1; cdr3_aa: CASSQEGSSGLSEQFF
v_call: TRBV30; j_call: TRBJ2-1; cdr3_aa: CAWSGGLAGDEQFF
v_call: TRBV11-2; j_call: TRBJ2-7; cdr3_aa: CASSLNPPGQGIGEQYF
v_call: TRBV7-9; j_call: TRBJ2-3; cdr3_aa: CASSRTPGQQADTQYF
v_call: TRBV3-1/TRBV3-2; j_call: TRBJ2-7; cdr3_aa: CASSQAAAVYEQYF
v_call: TRBV29-1; j_call: TRBJ2-2; cdr3_aa: CSVLPTGGVEVGELFF
v_call: TRBV27; j_call: TRBJ2-3; cdr3_aa: CASRQAGTDTQYF
v_call: TRBV5-4; j_call: TRBJ2-2; cdr3_aa: CASSLTLLAGKTGELFF
v_call: TRBV7-2; j_call: TRBJ1-5; cdr3_aa: CASSRTATGSYSNQPQHF
v_call: TRBV30; j_call: TRBJ1-4; cdr3_aa: CAWSGAWGNEKLFF
v_call: TRBV5-8; j_call: TRBJ2-7; cdr3_aa: CASSLGPSLGIMYEQYF
v_call: TRBV30; j_call: TRBJ2-7; cdr3_aa: CACLMDRDPYEQYF
v_call: TRBV7-2; j_call: TRBJ2-3; cdr3_aa: CASSLEWAATDTQYF